This T cell receptor beta chain was documented in a study of T cell responses to AZD1222 COVID-19 vaccine. Study-wide results and limits: In all cases, repertoires were sampled only after the peak T cell response.

TCRdb's copy holds only in-frame clones and misses some; the assay was immunoSEQ multiplex PCR. The sample contains 120,000 or so clones, 92% of which appear only once. In the case of this clone: Its antigen is as yet unknown.

The CDR3 contains 13 residues. CDR1 GTSNPN and CDR2 SVGIG come from the germline V gene (reference sequence). The receptor was derived from an adult in good health. The chain uses TRBV30 and TRBJ2-1; D uncertain. This material consisted of peripheral blood, taken on day 0 of AZD1222 vaccination. The chain's CDR3 is CATVRYSYNEQFF. The CDR3 bases are TGTGCTACTGTACGTTACTCCTACAATGAGCAGTTCTTC.